Listed here is a single T cell receptor (beta chain). In its sample, this clonotype was seen many times. Its specific antigen is unknown. No base quality information exists; no much larger clone differs at one position. The record originates from a study of response to subunit inactivated influenza vaccine (dated by TCRdb to the late 2010s). With regard to the full study: Deep quantitative T cell receptor repertoire profiling was used in the study to track responses to a trivalent subunit inactivated influenza vaccine. Study-wide findings and limitations: It was suggested by the authors that each seasonal influenza vaccination may recruit only a limited number of new T cells.

Library preparation was by RT-PCR. TCRdb shows the sequencer as Illumina HiSeq 2500. TCRdb redid the processing of the public reads, applying fastp at Q25 and MiXCR, and retained in-frame beta chains. Every distinct CDR3 protein forms one entry, paired with its most common genes and DNA. The sample profile shows roughly 160,000 distinct CDR3 sequences; 9.5% to 12% of them were found once. The ten biggest clones cover approximately 39% of the sample. The V end loses 0 bases and the J end loses 2 bases, and a stretch of 18 bases separates them. The germline V gene (reference sequence) specifies DFQATT as CDR1 and SNEGSKA as CDR2. The CDR3 covers 17 residues, taking in both the cysteine and the phenylalanine. CDR3 DNA is the only sequence kept; it has 51 bases, read in frame from the first base.

The input for sequencing was CD8+ T cells sorted from PBMCs, taken 23 months after vaccination. The sequence was obtained from a man between 50 and 69 years old who received an inactivated influenza vaccine. Donor details come from another sample of the same person, matched by shared clones. The rearranged chain carries TRBV20-1 and TRBJ2-3; TRBD2 is a possible D gene, resting on 6 matching bases. The nucleotide sequence reads TGCAGTGCTAGAGATCTGGGTCGGGAGTTTTTCACAGATACGCAGTATTTT. It encodes CSARDLGREFFTDTQYF.